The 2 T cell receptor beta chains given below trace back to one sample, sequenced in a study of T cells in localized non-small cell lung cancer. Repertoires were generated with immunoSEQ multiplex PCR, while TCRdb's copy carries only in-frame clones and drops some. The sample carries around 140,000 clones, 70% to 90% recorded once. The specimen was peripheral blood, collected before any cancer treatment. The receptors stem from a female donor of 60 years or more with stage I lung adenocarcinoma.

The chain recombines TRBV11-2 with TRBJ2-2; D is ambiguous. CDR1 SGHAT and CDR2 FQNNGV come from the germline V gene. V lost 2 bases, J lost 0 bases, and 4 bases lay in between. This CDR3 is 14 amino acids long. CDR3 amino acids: CASSLQPNTGELFF. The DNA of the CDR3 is TGTGCCAGCAGCTTACAGCCGAACACCGGGGAGCTGTTTTTT.

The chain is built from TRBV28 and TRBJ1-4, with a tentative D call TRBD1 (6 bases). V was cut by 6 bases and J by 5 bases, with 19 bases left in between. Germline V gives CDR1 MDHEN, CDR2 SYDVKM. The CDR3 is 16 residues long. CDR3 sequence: CASRYAGQSVNEKLFF. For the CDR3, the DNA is TGTGCCAGCAGATATGCAGGACAGTCAGTAAATGAAAAACTGTTTTTT.